This T cell receptor (beta chain) emerged from a study of cytomegalovirus exposure and HLA in healthy donors. A multiplex PCR was run with 60 Vbeta primers and 13 Jbeta primers. The method was immunoSEQ multiplex PCR; TCRdb's version includes in-frame clones alone and lacks a portion of them. Among roughly 150,000 clones listed, 70% to 80% were seen once. The CDR3 covers 13 residues. V lost 0 bases and J 3 bases, leaving 7 bases between the germline ends. Per the germline V gene, CDR1 is SGHDT and CDR2 is YYEEEE. The rearrangement joins TRBV5-6 to TRBJ2-7; TRBD2 is a possible D gene (5 bases). Sequencing was done on a sample of PBMCs. The source of this sequence is a male donor in good health and CMV-seronegative. The CDR3 sequence is CASSLDGDYEQYF. Written as DNA, the CDR3 is TGTGCCAGCAGCTTGGACGGGGACTACGAGCAGTACTTC.